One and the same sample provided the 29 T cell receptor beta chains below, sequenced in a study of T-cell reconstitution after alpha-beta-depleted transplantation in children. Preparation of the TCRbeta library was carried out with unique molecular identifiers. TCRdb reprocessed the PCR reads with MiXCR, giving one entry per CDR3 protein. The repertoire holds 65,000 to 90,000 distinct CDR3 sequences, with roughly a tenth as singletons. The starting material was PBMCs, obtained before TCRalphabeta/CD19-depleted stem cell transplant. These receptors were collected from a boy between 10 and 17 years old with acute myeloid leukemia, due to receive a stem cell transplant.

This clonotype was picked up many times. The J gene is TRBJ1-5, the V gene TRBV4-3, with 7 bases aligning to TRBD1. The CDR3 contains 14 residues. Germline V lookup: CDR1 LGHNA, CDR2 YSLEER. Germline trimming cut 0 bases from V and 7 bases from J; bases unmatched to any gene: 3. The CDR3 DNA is TGCGCCAGCAGCCAAGATTTAGGGGGCCAGCCCCAGCATTTT. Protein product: CASSQDLGGQPQHF.

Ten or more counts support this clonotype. Here the CDR3 DNA reads TGCAGTGCTTTACTAACCGGGACTAGCGGGAGGGCCGGGTACGAGCAGTACTTC. It codes for CSALLTGTSGRAGYEQYF. The chain has TRBV20-1 and TRBJ2-7; TRBD2 aligns across 16 bases. The CDR3 has 18 residues. The germline CDR1 and CDR2 sequences are DFQATT and SNEGSKA (reference sequence). V lost 5 bases and J lost 4; bases outside the gene matches: 14.

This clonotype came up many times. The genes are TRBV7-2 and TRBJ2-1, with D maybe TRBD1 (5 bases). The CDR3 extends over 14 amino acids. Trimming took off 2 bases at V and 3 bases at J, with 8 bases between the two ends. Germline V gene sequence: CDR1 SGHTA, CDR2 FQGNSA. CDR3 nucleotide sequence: TGTGCCAGCAGCTTATCGCAGGGCTACAATGAGCAGTTCTTC. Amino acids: CASSLSQGYNEQFF.

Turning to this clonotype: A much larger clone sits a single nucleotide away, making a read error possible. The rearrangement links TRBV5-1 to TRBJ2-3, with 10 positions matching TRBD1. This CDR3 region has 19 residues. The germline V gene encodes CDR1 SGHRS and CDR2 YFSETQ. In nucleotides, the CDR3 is TGCGCCAGCAGCTCAGGGCGTGGGACAGGGGTGTACCCCACAGATACGCAGTGTTTT. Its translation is CASSSGRGTGVYPTDTQCF. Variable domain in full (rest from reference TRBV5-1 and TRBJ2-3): KAGVTQTPRYLIKTRGQQVTLSCSPISGHRSVSWYQQTPGQGLQFLFEYFSETQRNKGNFPGRFSGRQFSNSRSEMNVSTLELGDSALYLCASSSGRGTGVYPTDTQCFGPGTRLTVL.

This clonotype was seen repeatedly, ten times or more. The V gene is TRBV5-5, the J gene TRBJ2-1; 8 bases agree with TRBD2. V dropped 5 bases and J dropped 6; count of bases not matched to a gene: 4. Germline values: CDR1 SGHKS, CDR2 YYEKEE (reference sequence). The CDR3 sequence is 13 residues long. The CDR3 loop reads CASSRSGINEQFF. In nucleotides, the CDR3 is TGTGCCAGCAGTCGTAGCGGGATCAATGAGCAGTTCTTC.

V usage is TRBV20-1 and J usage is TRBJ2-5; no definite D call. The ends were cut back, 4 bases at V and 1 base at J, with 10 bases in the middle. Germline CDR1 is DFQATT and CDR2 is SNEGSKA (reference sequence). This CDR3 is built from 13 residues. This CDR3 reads CSAMANTQETQYF. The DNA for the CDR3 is TGCAGTGCTATGGCTAACACCCAAGAGACCCAGTACTTC.

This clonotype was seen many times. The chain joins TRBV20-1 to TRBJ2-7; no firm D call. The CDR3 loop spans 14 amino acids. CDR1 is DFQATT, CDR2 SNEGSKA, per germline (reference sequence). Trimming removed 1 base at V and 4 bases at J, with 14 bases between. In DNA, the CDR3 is TGCAGTGCTAGAGGAGGTCCCGGATTGTACGAGCAGTACTTC. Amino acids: CSARGGPGLYEQYF.

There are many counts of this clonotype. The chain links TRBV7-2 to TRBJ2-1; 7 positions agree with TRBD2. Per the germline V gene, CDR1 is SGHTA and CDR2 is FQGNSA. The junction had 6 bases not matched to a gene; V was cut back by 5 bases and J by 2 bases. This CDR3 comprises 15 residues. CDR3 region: CASSRRGDPYNEQFF. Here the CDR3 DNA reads TGTGCCAGCAGCCGACGGGGGGATCCCTACAATGAGCAGTTCTTC.

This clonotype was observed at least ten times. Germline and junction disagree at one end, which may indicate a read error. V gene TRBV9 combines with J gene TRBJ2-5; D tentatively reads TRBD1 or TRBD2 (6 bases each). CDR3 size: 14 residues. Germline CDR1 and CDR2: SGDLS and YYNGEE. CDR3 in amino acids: CASNGGVRGEIQYF. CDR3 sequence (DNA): TGTGCCAGCAACGGTGGGGTGAGGGGGGAGATCCAGTACTTC.

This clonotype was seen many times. CDR3: CASRRTSGGVSVTDTQYF. CDR3 in DNA: TGTGCCAGCAGGCGGACTAGCGGGGGGGTTTCCGTGACAGATACGCAGTATTTT. The chain combines TRBV11-1 with TRBJ2-3; 15 bases line up with TRBD2. CDR3 length equals 18 residues. V gave up 6 bases and J gave up 3 bases; unmatched junction bases: 10. Germline assignment: CDR1 SGHAT and CDR2 FQDESV (reference sequence).

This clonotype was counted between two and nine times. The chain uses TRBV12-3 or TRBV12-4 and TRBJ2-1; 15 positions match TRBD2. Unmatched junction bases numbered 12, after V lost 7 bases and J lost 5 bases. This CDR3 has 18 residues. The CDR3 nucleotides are TGTGCCAGCACCTCCGGGACTAGCGGGAGGCCGGGTCACAATGAGCAGTTCTTC. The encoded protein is CASTSGTSGRPGHNEQFF.

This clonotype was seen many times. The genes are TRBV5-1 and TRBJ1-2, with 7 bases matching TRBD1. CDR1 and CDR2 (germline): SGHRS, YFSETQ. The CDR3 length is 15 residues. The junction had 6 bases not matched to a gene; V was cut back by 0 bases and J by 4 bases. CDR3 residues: CASSLVTGESYGYTF. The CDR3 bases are TGCGCCAGCAGCTTGGTCACAGGGGAGAGCTATGGCTACACCTTC.

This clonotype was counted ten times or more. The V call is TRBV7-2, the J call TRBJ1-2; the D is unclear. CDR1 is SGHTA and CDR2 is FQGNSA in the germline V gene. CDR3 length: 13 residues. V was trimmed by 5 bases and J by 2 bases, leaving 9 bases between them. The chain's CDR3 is CASSIPQNYGYTF. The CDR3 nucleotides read TGTGCCAGCAGCATTCCCCAGAACTATGGCTACACCTTC.

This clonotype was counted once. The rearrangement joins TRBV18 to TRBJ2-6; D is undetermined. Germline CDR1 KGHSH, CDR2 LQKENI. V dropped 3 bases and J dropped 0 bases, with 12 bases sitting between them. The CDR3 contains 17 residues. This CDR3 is CASSPPRNSSGANVLTF. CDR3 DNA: TGTGCCAGCTCACCGCCGCGGAACTCCTCTGGGGCCAACGTCCTGACTTTC.

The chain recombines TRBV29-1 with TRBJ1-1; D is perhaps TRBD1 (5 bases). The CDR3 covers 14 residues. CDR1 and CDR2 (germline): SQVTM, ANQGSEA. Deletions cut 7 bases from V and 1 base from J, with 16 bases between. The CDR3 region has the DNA TGCAGCGCACGGGTTATGGGGACGAACACTGAAGCTTTCTTT. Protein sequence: CSARVMGTNTEAFF.

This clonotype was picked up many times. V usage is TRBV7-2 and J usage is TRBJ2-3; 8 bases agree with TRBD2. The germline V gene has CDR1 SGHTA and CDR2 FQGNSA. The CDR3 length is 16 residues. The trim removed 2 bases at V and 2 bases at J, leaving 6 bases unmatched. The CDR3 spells CASSLRREASTDTQYF. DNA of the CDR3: TGTGCCAGCAGCTTAAGGCGGGAGGCCTCCACAGATACGCAGTATTTT.

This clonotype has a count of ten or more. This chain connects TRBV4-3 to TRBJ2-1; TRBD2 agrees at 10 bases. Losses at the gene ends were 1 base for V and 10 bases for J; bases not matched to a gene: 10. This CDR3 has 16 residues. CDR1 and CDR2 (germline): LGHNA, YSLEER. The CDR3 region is CASSQGSGRAKVEQFF. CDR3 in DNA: TGCGCCAGCAGCCAAGGGAGCGGGAGGGCCAAAGTAGAGCAGTTCTTC.

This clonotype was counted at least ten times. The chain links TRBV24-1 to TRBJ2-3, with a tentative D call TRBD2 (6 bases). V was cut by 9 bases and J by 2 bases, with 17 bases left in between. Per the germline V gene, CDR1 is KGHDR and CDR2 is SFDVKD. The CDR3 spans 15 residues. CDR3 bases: TGTGCCACCGGGGGGAACGAGGGCCTCACAGATACGCAGTATTTT. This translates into CATGGNEGLTDTQYF.

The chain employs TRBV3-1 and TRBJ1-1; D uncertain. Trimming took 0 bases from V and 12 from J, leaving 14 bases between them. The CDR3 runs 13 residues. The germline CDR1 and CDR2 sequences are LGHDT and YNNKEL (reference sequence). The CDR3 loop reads CASSQDPEGKSFF. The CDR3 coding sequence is TGTGCCAGCAGCCAAGATCCCGAGGGAAAATCTTTCTTT.

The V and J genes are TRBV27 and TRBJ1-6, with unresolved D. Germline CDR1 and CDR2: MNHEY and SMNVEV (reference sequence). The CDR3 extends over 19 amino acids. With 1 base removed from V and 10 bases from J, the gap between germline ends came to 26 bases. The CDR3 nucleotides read TGTGCCAGCAGTTTATTTTTGGCAGGCTTGAAGGTCATGAGCTCACCCCTCCACTTT. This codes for CASSLFLAGLKVMSSPLHF.

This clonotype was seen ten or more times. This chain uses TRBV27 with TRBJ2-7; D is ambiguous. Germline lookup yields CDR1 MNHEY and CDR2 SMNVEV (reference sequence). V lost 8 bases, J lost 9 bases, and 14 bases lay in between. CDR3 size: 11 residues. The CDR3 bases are TGTGCCAGCGGAGTTCCACGCGGGCAGTACGTC. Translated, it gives CASGVPRGQYV.

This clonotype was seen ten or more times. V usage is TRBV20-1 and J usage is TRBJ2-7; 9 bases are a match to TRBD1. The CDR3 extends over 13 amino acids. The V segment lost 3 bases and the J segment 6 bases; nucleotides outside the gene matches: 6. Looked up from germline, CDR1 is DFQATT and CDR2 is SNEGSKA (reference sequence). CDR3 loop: CSASGTGLSEQYF. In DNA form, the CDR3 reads TGCAGTGCTAGTGGGACAGGGTTGAGCGAGCAGTACTTC.

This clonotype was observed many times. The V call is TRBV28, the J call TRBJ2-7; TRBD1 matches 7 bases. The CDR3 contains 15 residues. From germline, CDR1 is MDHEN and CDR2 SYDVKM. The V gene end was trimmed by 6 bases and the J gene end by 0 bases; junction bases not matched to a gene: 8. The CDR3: CASRPTGLASYEQYF. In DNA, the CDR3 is TGTGCCAGCAGGCCGACAGGGTTAGCCTCCTACGAGCAGTACTTC. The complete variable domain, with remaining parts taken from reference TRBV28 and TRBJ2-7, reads DVKVTQSSRYLVKRTGEKVFLECVQDMDHENMFWYRQDPGLGLRLIYFSYDVKMKEKGDIPEGYSVSREKKERFSLILESASTNQTSMYLCASRPTGLASYEQYFGPGTRLTVT.

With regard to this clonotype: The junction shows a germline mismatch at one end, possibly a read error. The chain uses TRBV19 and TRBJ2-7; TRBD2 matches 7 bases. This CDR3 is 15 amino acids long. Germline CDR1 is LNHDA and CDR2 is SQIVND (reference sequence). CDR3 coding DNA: TGTGCCAGTAGTATTTCCGGGGACTACTCGTACGGGCAGTACTTC. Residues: CASSISGDYSYGQYF.

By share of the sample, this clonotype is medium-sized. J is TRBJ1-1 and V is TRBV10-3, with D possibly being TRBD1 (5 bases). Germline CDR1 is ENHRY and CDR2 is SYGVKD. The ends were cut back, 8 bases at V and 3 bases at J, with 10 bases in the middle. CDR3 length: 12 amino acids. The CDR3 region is CAIGDGYTEAFF. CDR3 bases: TGTGCCATCGGGGACGGTTACACTGAAGCTTTCTTT.

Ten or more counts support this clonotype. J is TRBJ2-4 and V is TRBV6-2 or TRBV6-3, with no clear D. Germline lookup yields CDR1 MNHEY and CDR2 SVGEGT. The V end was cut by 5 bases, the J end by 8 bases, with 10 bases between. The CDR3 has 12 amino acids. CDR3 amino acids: CASSHTRDIQYF. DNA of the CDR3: TGTGCCAGCAGTCATACAAGAGACATTCAGTACTTC.

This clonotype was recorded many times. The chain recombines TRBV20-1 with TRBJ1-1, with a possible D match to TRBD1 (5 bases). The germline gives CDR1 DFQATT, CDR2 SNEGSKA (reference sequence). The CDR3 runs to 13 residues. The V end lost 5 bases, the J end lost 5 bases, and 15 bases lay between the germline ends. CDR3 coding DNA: TGCAGTGCTCCAGGGCAGGTTGGGACTGAAGCTTTCTTT. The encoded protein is CSAPGQVGTEAFF.

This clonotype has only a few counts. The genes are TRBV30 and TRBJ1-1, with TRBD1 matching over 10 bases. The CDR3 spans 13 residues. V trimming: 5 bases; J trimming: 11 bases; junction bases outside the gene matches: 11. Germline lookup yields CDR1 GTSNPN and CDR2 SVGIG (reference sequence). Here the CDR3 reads CAWSGQGVIDAFF. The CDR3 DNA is TGTGCCTGGTCTGGACAGGGGGTAATTGATGCTTTCTTT.

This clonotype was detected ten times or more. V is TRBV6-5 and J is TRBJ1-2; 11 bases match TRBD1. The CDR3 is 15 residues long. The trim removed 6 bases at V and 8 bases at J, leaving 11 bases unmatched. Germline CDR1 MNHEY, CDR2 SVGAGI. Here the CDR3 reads CASRLTGTGGEGYTF. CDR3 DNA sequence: TGTGCCAGCAGGCTGACCGGGACAGGGGGGGAAGGCTACACCTTC.